This T cell receptor (beta chain) was sequenced for a study of blood T cell repertoires in COVID-19. J lost 5 bases, V lost 4 bases, and 10 bases had no gene match. The CDR3 contains 16 residues. Per germline, CDR1 SGDLS and CDR2 YYNGEE. In the original analysis: Scientists estimated how many nucleated cells there were by amplifying reference gene primers. The assay was immunoSEQ multiplex PCR, and TCRdb's table has in-frame clones only and misses some. V and J calls and clone size are copied from that table; D and trimming were computed from the DNA. The sample has fewer than 200,000 clones, around 82% seen once.

The sequence was collected from a man in his fifties or sixties who had recovered from COVID-19. The chain employs TRBV9 and TRBJ2-1; TRBD2 matches at 9 bases. What was sequenced was peripheral blood. The CDR3 region has the DNA TGTGCCAGCAGCCCAACAGGGACTAGCAGAGACAATGAGCAGTTCTTC. It codes for CASSPTGTSRDNEQFF. The full variable domain, in which reference TRBV9 and TRBJ2-1 provide the parts outside the CDR3, is DSGVTQTPKHLITATGQRVTLRCSPRSGDLSVYWYQQSLDQGLQFLIQYYNGEERAKGNILERFSAQQFPDLHSELNLSSLELGDSALYFCASSPTGTSRDNEQFFGPGTRLTVL.